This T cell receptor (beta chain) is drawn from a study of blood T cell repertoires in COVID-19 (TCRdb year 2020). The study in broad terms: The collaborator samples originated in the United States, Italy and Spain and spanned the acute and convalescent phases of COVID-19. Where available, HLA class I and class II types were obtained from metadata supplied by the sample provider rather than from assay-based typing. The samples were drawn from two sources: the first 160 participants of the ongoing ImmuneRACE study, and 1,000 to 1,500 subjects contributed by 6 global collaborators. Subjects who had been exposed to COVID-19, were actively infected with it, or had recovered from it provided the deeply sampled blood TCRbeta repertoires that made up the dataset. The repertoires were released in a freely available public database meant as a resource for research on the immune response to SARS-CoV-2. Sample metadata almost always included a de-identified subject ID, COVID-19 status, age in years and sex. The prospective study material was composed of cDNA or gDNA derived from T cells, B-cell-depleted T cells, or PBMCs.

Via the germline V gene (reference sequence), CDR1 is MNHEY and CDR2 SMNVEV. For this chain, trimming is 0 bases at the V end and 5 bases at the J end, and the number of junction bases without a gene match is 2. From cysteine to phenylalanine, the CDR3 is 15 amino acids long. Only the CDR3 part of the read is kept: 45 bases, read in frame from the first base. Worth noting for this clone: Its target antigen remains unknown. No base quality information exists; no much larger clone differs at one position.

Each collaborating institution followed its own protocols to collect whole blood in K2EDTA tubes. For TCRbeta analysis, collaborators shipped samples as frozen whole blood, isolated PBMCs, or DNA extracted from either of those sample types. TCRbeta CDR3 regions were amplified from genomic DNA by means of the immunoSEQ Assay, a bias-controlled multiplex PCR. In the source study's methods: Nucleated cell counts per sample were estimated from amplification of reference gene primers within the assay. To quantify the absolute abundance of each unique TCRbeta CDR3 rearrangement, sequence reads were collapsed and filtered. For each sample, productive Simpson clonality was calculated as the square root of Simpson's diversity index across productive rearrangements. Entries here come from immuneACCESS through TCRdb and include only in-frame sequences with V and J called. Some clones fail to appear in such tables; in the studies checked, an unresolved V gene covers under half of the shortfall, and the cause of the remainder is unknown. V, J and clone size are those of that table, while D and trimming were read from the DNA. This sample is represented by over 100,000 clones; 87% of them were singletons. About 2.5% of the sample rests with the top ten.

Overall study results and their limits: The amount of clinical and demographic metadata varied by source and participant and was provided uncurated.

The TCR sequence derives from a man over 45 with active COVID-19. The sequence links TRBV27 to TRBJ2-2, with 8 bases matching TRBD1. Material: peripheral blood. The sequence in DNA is TGTGCCAGCAGTTTATCCCGACAGGGGACCGGGGAGCTGTTTTTT. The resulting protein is CASSLSRQGTGELFF.